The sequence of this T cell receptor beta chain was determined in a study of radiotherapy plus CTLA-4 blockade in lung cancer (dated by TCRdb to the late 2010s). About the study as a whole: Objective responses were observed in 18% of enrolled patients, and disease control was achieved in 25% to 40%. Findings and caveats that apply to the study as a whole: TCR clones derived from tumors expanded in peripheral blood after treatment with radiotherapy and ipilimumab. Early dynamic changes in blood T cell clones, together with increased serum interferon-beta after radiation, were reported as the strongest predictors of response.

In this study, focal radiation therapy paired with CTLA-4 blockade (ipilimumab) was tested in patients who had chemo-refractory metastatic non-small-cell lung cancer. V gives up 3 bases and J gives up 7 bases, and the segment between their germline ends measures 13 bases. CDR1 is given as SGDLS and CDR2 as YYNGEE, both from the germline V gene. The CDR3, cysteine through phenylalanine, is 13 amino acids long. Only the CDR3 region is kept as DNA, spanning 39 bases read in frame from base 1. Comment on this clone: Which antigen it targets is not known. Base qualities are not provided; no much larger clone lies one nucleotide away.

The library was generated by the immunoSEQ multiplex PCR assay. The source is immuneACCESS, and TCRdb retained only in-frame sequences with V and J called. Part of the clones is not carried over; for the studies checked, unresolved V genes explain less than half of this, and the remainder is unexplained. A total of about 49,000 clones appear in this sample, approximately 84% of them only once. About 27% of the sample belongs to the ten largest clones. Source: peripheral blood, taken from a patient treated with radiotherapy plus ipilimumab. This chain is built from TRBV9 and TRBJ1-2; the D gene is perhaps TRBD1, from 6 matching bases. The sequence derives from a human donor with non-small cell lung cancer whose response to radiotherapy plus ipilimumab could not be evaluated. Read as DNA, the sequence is TGTGCCAGCAGCGACAGGGTGAGGAGTGGCTACACCTTC. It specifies CASSDRVRSGYTF.